What follows are 8 T cell receptor beta chains derived from one specimen sequenced in a study of blood T cell repertoires in COVID-19. Using immunoSEQ multiplex PCR, the repertoire was profiled, and TCRdb retains in-frame clones only, with some absent. The table includes 140,000 or so clones, less than 85% detected once. The sequenced sample was PBMCs or T cells enriched from blood (not recorded which). These TCRs come from a woman aged 18-29 years who had been exposed to COVID-19.

The chain links TRBV20-1 to TRBJ2-5; maybe TRBD1 (5 bases). Per germline, CDR1 DFQATT and CDR2 SNEGSKA (reference sequence). CDR3 length: 13 residues. V was clipped by 3 bases and J by 6 bases, with 14 bases between them. CDR3 bases: TGCAGTGCTAGTTGGGTAGGGGCAAAGACCCAGTACTTC. Its translation is CSASWVGAKTQYF.

V and J are TRBV6-2 or TRBV6-3 and TRBJ1-1; 7 nucleotides line up with TRBD1. Looked up from germline, CDR1 is MNHEY and CDR2 is SVGEGT. The J segment lost 9 bases and the V segment lost 0 bases, leaving 1 base of the junction unmatched. The CDR3 extends over 12 amino acids. The CDR3 protein is CASSYSTGKAFF. In nucleotides, the CDR3 is TGTGCCAGCAGTTACTCGACAGGGAAAGCTTTCTTT.

The chain uses TRBV7-2 and TRBJ1-5; D unclear. The germline gives CDR1 SGHTA, CDR2 FQGNSA. The CDR3 has 14 residues. V lost 2 bases, J lost 4 bases, and 9 bases lay in between. The CDR3 here is CASSLQAKNQPQHF. CDR3 DNA sequence: TGTGCCAGCAGCTTACAGGCAAAGAATCAGCCCCAGCATTTT.

The J gene is TRBJ2-1, the V gene TRBV7-3; 15 positions match TRBD2. Germline values: CDR1 SGHTA, CDR2 FQGTGA. The CDR3 loop spans 15 amino acids. Trimming at V came to 2 bases and at J to 7 bases, leaving 0 bases not matched to a gene. CDR3 DNA sequence: TGTGCCAGCAGCTTAGGGACTAGCGGGAGGAATGAGCAGTTCTTC. Translating it yields CASSLGTSGRNEQFF.

The rearrangement links TRBV30 to TRBJ1-1; D uncertain. In germline, CDR1 is GTSNPN, CDR2 SVGIG (reference sequence). This CDR3 is built from 15 residues. V was shortened by 2 bases and J by 0 bases, with 13 bases between the two germline ends. CDR3 region: CAWSFSLALNTEAFF. CDR3 DNA sequence: TGTGCCTGGAGTTTCTCCTTGGCCCTGAACACTGAAGCTTTCTTT.

The rearrangement uses TRBV18 and TRBJ1-6; 7 nucleotides match TRBD1. Germline V gives CDR1 KGHSH, CDR2 LQKENI. There are 14 residues in the CDR3. V lost 5 bases, J lost 8 bases, and 6 bases stayed unmatched. The CDR3, as DNA: TGTGCCAGCTCAACAGGACAGGTGTATTCACCCCTCCACTTT. This gives the protein CASSTGQVYSPLHF. Filled out from reference TRBV18 and TRBJ1-6, the complete variable domain reads NAGVMQNPRHLVRRRGQEARLRCSPMKGHSHVYWYRQLPEEGLKFMVYLQKENIIDESGMPKERFSAEFPKEGPSILRIQQVVRGDSAAYFCASSTGQVYSPLHFGNGTRLTVT.

The rearrangement links TRBV3-1 (or the pseudogene TRBV3-2) to TRBJ2-7, with 11 nucleotides matching TRBD2. V gave up 4 bases and J gave up 4 bases; unmatched junction bases: 6. The CDR3 is 15 amino acids. Germline V gives CDR1 LGHDT, CDR2 YNNKEL (reference sequence). The CDR3 reads CASSRQTSGIYEQYF. CDR3 sequence (DNA): TGTGCCAGCAGCCGCCAGACTAGCGGGATTTACGAGCAGTACTTC.

J is TRBJ1-4 and V is TRBV2, with 9 bases matching TRBD1. This CDR3 comprises 15 residues. Germline loops: CDR1 SNHLY, CDR2 FYNNEI. The ends lost 3 bases at V and 8 bases at J; junction bases unmatched: 7. CDR3 protein: CASSDSLTGGEKLFF. The CDR3 DNA is TGTGCCAGCAGTGACTCCCTGACAGGGGGGGAAAAACTGTTTTTT.